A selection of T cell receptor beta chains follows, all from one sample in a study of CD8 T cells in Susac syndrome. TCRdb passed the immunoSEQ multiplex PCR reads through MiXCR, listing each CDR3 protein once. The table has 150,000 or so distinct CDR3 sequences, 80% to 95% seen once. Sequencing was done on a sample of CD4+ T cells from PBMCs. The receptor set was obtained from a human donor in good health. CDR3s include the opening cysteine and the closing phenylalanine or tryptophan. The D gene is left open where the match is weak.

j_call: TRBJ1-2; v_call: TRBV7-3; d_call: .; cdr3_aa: CASSLSSGVGYTF
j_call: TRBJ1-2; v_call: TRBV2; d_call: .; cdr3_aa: CASRGLTNYGYTF
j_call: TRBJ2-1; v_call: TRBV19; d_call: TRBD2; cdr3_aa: CASSIDSDGGSSYNEQFF
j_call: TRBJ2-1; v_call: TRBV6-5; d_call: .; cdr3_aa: CASSYPNGGQGRNEQFF
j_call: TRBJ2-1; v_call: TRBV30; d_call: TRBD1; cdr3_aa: CAWSWGQGPYNEQFF
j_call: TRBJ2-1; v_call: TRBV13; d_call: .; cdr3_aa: CASNSLLLGSYNEQFF
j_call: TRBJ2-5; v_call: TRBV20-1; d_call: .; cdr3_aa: CSAPRDGETQYF
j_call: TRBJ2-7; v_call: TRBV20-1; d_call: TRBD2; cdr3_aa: CSAQTSGGFYEQYF
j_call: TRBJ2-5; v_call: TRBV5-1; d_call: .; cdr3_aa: CASRTRGEDQETQYF
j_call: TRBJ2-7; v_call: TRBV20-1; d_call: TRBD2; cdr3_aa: CSAPGLAGGRYEQYF
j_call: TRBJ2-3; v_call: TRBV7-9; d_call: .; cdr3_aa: CASSNSDTQYF
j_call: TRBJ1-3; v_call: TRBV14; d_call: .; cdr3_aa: CASRDFGGATGNTIYF
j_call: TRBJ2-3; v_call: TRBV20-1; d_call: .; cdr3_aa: CSARDGGATDTQYF
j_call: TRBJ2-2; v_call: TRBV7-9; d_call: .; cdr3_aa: CASSSETGELFF
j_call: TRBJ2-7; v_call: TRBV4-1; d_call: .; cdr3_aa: CASSQPPGARSYEQYF
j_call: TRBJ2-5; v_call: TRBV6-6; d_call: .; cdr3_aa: CASSSLGAVQYF
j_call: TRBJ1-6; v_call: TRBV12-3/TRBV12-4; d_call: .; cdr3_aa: CASSLLDNRVSPLHF
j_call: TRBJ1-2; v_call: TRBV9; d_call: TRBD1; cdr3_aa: CASSAGGAGGYTF
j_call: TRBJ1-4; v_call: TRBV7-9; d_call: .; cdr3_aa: CASSLAGSPTNEKLFF
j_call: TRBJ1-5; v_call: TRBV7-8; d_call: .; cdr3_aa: CASSLGRTPNQPQHF
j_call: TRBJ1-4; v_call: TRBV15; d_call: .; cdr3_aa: CATSWRATNEKLFF
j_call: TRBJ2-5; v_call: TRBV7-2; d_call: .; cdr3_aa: CASSLAVRETQYF
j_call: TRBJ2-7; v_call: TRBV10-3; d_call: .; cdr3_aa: CAISGRAAGMAYEQYF
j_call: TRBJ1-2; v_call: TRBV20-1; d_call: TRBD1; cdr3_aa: CSATTGVGGYTF
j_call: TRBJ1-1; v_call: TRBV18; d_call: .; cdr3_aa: CASSPAGFTEAFF
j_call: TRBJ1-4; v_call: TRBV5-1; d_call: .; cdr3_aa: CASSSGTAINEKLFF
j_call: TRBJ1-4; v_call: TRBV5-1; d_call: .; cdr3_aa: CASSRTTNEKLFF
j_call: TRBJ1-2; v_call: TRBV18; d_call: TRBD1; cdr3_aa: CASSPSSPGQGGYGYTF
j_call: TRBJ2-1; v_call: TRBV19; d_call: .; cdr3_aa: CASSEGTLSYNEQFF
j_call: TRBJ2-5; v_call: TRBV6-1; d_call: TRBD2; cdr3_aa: CASSEEERGGLETQYF
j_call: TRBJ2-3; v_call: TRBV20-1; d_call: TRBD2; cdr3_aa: CRVLAGGSDTQYF
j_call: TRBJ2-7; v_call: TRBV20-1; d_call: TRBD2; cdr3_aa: CSARVSGGGAYEQYF
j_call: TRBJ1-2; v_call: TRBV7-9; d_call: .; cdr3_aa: CASSPTPTRRGGYTF
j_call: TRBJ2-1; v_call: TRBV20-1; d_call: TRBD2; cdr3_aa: CSAPGLAGDYSYNEQFF
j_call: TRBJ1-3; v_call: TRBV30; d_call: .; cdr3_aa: CAWGLSGNTIYF